The 30 T cell receptor beta chains below were found in one sample sequenced in a study of cytomegalovirus exposure and HLA in healthy donors. Use of 60 Vbeta and 13 Jbeta primers characterized the PCR. The method was immunoSEQ multiplex PCR; TCRdb's version includes in-frame clones alone and lacks a portion of them. The data hold roughly 130,000 clones, with 74% observed a single time. Specimen: PBMCs. These TCRs come from a woman in her 50s in good health and CMV-seropositive.

This clone was detected only once. The V call is TRBV29-1, the J call TRBJ2-7; 8 nucleotides agree with TRBD1. The V and J ends lost 0 bases and 3 bases, in that order; junction bases with no gene match: 7. This CDR3 comprises 15 residues. The germline gives CDR1 SQVTM, CDR2 ANQGSEA. The CDR3 loop reads CSVEEGTGGSYEQYF. Here the CDR3 DNA reads TGCAGCGTTGAAGAAGGAACAGGGGGGAGCTACGAGCAGTACTTC.

This clone has just one count. J is TRBJ2-7 and V is TRBV9, with 9 bases lining up with TRBD1. Germline V lookup: CDR1 SGDLS, CDR2 YYNGEE. Trimming took 0 bases from V and 6 from J; bases not matched to a gene: 4. This CDR3 contains 14 residues. CDR3 amino acids: CASSVGGQGCEQYF. CDR3 DNA sequence: TGTGCCAGCAGCGTAGGAGGACAGGGGTGCGAGCAGTACTTC.

This clone was detected once. The genes are TRBV14 and TRBJ2-1, with 10 bases fitting TRBD2. Germline CDR1 SGHDN, CDR2 FVKESK. The CDR3 sequence is 16 residues long. V shed 6 bases, J shed 0 bases, and the junction held 5 bases outside the gene matches. This chain's CDR3 is CASSQTSGVSYNEQFF. CDR3 coding DNA: TGTGCCAGCAGTCAAACTAGCGGGGTCTCCTACAATGAGCAGTTCTTC.

V and J are TRBV7-8 and TRBJ1-5; D is ambiguous. Trimming stripped 5 bases from V and 5 bases from J, with 10 bases between. Germline V gene data show CDR1 as SGHVS and CDR2 as FQNEAQ. This CDR3 spans 13 amino acids. In DNA, the CDR3 is TGTGCCAGCAGCCCATCCCCGGATCAGCCCCAGCATTTT. It specifies CASSPSPDQPQHF.

In its sample, this clone was seen a few times. The chain links TRBV27 to TRBJ2-5, with 8 bases fitting TRBD2. From germline, CDR1 is MNHEY and CDR2 SMNVEV (reference sequence). V shed 6 bases and J 7 bases; nucleotides not matched to a gene: 10. The CDR3 runs 14 residues. CDR3 sequence (DNA): TGTGCCAGCAGGTCAGCGGGGGCAGAGGGGACCCAGTACTTC. It encodes CASRSAGAEGTQYF.

CDR3 sequence (DNA): TGCGCCAGCAGCTTGTTCGGGGTCCAAGAGACCCAGTACTTC. Protein: CASSLFGVQETQYF. V and J are TRBV5-1 and TRBJ2-5; a weak D match, TRBD2 (5 bases). Trimming took 1 base from V and 1 from J, leaving 8 bases between them. The CDR3 is 14 residues long. Per germline, CDR1 SGHRS and CDR2 YFSETQ.

V is TRBV7-2 and J is TRBJ2-2; 8 bases line up with TRBD1. V gave up 5 bases and J gave up 1 base; unmatched junction bases: 6. This CDR3 has 16 amino acids. Germline V gives CDR1 SGHTA, CDR2 FQGNSA. CDR3 DNA: TGTGCCAGCAGCCCGCGGACAGGGAAGAACACCGGGGAGCTGTTTTTT. Translation gives CASSPRTGKNTGELFF.

This clone has a handful of counts. The chain uses TRBV19 and TRBJ2-7; maybe TRBD2 (5 bases). The germline V and J ends were trimmed by 5 bases and 4 bases, with 21 bases remaining between them. Germline V lookup: CDR1 LNHDA, CDR2 SQIVND (reference sequence). CDR3 length: 16 amino acids. The CDR3 DNA is TGTGCCAGTAGTCCCGCTCTAGCCGAGAAGTTATACGAGCAGTACTTC. It yields the protein CASSPALAEKLYEQYF.

The chain couples TRBV5-1 to TRBJ1-2, with 7 bases fitting TRBD1. CDR1 SGHRS and CDR2 YFSETQ come from the germline V gene. V was pared by 0 bases and J by 8 bases, with 7 bases of the junction left unmatched. This CDR3 is built from 14 residues. The CDR3 protein is CASSLGQGSPGYTF. The CDR3 DNA sequence: TGCGCCAGCAGCTTGGGACAGGGTTCCCCCGGCTACACCTTC. The variable domain in full, completed from reference TRBV5-1 and TRBJ1-2, reads KAGVTQTPRYLIKTRGQQVTLSCSPISGHRSVSWYQQTPGQGLQFLFEYFSETQRNKGNFPGRFSGRQFSNSRSEMNVSTLELGDSALYLCASSLGQGSPGYTFGSGTRLTVV.

The genes are TRBV29-1 and TRBJ1-1; D might be TRBD1 (5 bases). The CDR3 is made up of 12 amino acids. From germline, CDR1 is SQVTM and CDR2 ANQGSEA. The germline V and J ends were trimmed by 1 base and 3 bases, with 6 bases remaining between them. CDR3 amino acids: CSVEGGYTEAFF. The CDR3, as DNA: TGCAGCGTTGAAGGGGGCTACACTGAAGCTTTCTTT. Full variable domain (outside the CDR3, taken from reference TRBV29-1 and TRBJ1-1): SAVISQKPSRDICQRGTSLTIQCQVDSQVTMMFWYRQQPGQSLTLIATANQGSEATYESGFVIDKFPISRPNLTFSTLTVSNMSPEDSSIYLCSVEGGYTEAFFGQGTRLTVV.

This clone was detected a few times. The chain joins TRBV5-1 to TRBJ1-4; TRBD1 matches 9 bases. The CDR3 loop spans 15 amino acids. Germline V gene data show CDR1 as SGHRS and CDR2 as YFSETQ. With 0 bases clipped from V and 8 bases from J, the junction kept 5 bases outside the gene matches. The CDR3 nucleotides read TGCGCCAGCAGCTTGGAGGGACAGGGAAGGGAAAAACTGTTTTTT. Protein: CASSLEGQGREKLFF. The whole variable domain, remainder taken from reference TRBV5-1 and TRBJ1-4, is KAGVTQTPRYLIKTRGQQVTLSCSPISGHRSVSWYQQTPGQGLQFLFEYFSETQRNKGNFPGRFSGRQFSNSRSEMNVSTLELGDSALYLCASSLEGQGREKLFFGSGTQLSVL.

V and J are TRBV18 and TRBJ2-2, with 7 bases fitting TRBD2. The CDR3 extends over 16 amino acids. V lost 7 bases and J lost 2; bases outside the gene matches: 10. Germline V gene data show CDR1 as KGHSH and CDR2 as LQKENI. The CDR3, as DNA: TGTGCCAGCTTGGCAGGCGGGAGAATTAACACCGGGGAGCTGTTTTTT. It yields the protein CASLAGGRINTGELFF.

This clone was recorded only once. This chain uses TRBV11-3 with TRBJ1-1; 7 bases match TRBD1. The CDR3 runs to 13 residues. From germline, CDR1 is SGHNT and CDR2 YENEEA. With 7 bases clipped from V and 4 bases from J, the junction kept 6 bases outside the gene matches. As DNA, the CDR3 is TGTGCCAGCATCACCTCAGGGGGCACTGAAGCTTTCTTT. It encodes CASITSGGTEAFF.

This clone was seen only a few times. The V gene is TRBV27, the J gene TRBJ2-1, with 8 bases identical to TRBD2. The germline gives CDR1 MNHEY, CDR2 SMNVEV (reference sequence). This CDR3 comprises 16 residues. Unmatched junction bases numbered 6, after V lost 3 bases and J lost 2 bases. The CDR3 nucleotides read TGTGCCAGCAGTTTGGGGTCGGGGGGGCCCTACAATGAGCAGTTCTTC. This translates into CASSLGSGGPYNEQFF.

V usage is TRBV29-1 and J usage is TRBJ1-1, with no clear D. V was pared by 4 bases and J by 5 bases, with 14 bases between. This CDR3 comprises 13 residues. From germline, CDR1 is SQVTM and CDR2 ANQGSEA. This CDR3 is CSVVPSRRTEAFF. In DNA, the CDR3 is TGCAGCGTTGTTCCCTCTAGGAGGACTGAAGCTTTCTTT.

The chain recombines TRBV5-1 with TRBJ2-5, with 12 bases identical to TRBD2. Germline CDR1 is SGHRS and CDR2 is YFSETQ. This CDR3 contains 16 residues. The V segment lost 0 bases and the J segment 4 bases; nucleotides outside the gene matches: 4. The CDR3 sequence is CASSLALAGGSETQYF. CDR3 DNA: TGCGCCAGCAGCTTGGCACTAGCGGGGGGATCAGAGACCCAGTACTTC.

The J gene is TRBJ2-7, the V gene TRBV2; 7 bases agree with TRBD2. After removal of 5 bases from V and 1 base from J, the junction contained 11 bases not matched to a gene. The germline CDR1 and CDR2 sequences are SNHLY and FYNNEI. There are 16 residues in the CDR3. The CDR3 loop reads CASSFAVGTISYEQYF. As DNA, the CDR3 is TGTGCCAGCAGTTTTGCGGTAGGGACTATATCCTACGAGCAGTACTTC. Full variable domain (missing parts from reference TRBV2 and TRBJ2-7): EPEVTQTPSHQVTQMGQEVILRCVPISNHLYFYWYRQILGQKVEFLVSFYNNEISEKSEIFDDQFSVERPDGSNFTLKIRSTKLEDSAMYFCASSFAVGTISYEQYFGPGTRLTVT.

In its sample, this clone was seen once. The chain employs TRBV2 and TRBJ1-4; a weak D match, TRBD1 (5 bases). The CDR3 is 14 residues long. Germline CDR1 is SNHLY and CDR2 is FYNNEI. V was shortened by 4 bases and J by 10 bases, with 16 bases between the two germline ends. CDR3 sequence (DNA): TGTGCCAGCAGTGTAGATGGGGCCGGCGGAAAACTGTTTTTT. Encoded protein: CASSVDGAGGKLFF.

The V call is TRBV7-2, the J call TRBJ2-5, with 7 bases aligning to TRBD2. The V and J ends lost 4 bases and 5 bases, in that order; junction bases with no gene match: 13. The CDR3 totals 16 residues. CDR1 is SGHTA and CDR2 is FQGNSA in the germline V gene. CDR3 in DNA: TGTGCCAGCAGCTCCCGAGGGAGGGGCCTTGCCGAGACCCAGTACTTC. Amino acids: CASSSRGRGLAETQYF.

This clone was counted only a few times. V usage is TRBV4-2 and J usage is TRBJ1-2, with TRBD1 matching over 8 bases. Germline V gene lookup returns CDR1 LGHNA and CDR2 YNFKEQ. J lost 7 bases, V lost 0 bases, and 4 bases had no gene match. The CDR3 contains 14 residues. In DNA, the CDR3 is TGTGCCAGCAGCCAAGATCGACAGGGGCCTGGCTACACCTTC. Protein sequence: CASSQDRQGPGYTF.

The CDR3 DNA reads TGTGCCAGCAGCTTCACCGCCGCAGCAGATACGCAGTATTTT. Protein product: CASSFTAAADTQYF. V is TRBV7-8 and J is TRBJ2-3; D not resolved. Deletions cut 3 bases from V and 4 bases from J, with 11 bases between. The CDR3 loop spans 14 amino acids. The germline CDR1 and CDR2 sequences are SGHVS and FQNEAQ.

CDR3 region: CASMGSGNTGELFF. DNA of the CDR3: TGCGCCAGCATGGGGAGCGGGAACACCGGGGAGCTGTTTTTT. The J gene is TRBJ2-2, the V gene TRBV10-1, with D perhaps matching TRBD2 (5 bases). There are 14 residues in the CDR3. With 7 bases removed from V and 1 base from J, the gap between germline ends came to 10 bases. Germline V gives CDR1 WNHNN, CDR2 SYGVQD (reference sequence).

The chain is built from TRBV20-1 and TRBJ1-4; D unresolved. CDR1 is DFQATT and CDR2 is SNEGSKA in the germline V gene (reference sequence). The CDR3 extends over 11 amino acids. Trimming shortened V by 7 bases and J by 5 bases, and 8 bases separated the two germline ends. The CDR3 loop is CSVERNEKLFF. CDR3 coding DNA: TGCAGTGTTGAGAGGAATGAAAAACTGTTTTTT.

Here the CDR3 reads CASGRRQAMGEQYF. The CDR3 region has the DNA TGTGCCAGCGGAAGGAGACAGGCCATGGGGGAGCAGTACTTC. The genes are TRBV27 and TRBJ2-7; D might be TRBD1 (6 bases). Germline CDR1 and CDR2: MNHEY and SMNVEV (reference sequence). Trimming left V 8 bases short and J 7 bases short, with 21 bases between. The length of the CDR3 is 14 residues.

V gene TRBV4-2 combines with J gene TRBJ2-2; the D gene is possibly TRBD1 (5 bases). V gave up 4 bases and J gave up 5 bases, with 14 bases separating them. The V gene's germline CDR1 is LGHNA and CDR2 YNFKEQ. The CDR3 loop spans 15 amino acids. The CDR3 reads CASSLKQGETGELFF. CDR3 coding DNA: TGTGCCAGCAGCCTGAAGCAGGGTGAAACCGGGGAGCTGTTTTTT.

The chain is built from TRBV5-6 and TRBJ1-4, with unresolved D. CDR3 length equals 11 residues. The germline gives CDR1 SGHDT, CDR2 YYEEEE. Trimming cost V 4 bases and J 7 bases, with 5 bases left between them. The CDR3 DNA follows: TGTGCCAGCAGCGTATCTGAAAAACTGTTTTTT. This translates into CASSVSEKLFF.

This chain uses TRBV11-2 with TRBJ1-4; TRBD1 aligns across 8 bases. The CDR3 spans 15 residues. Trimming cost V 1 base and J 5 bases; bases outside gene matches: 3. Germline V gene sequence: CDR1 SGHAT, CDR2 FQNNGV. As DNA, the CDR3 is TGTGCCAGCAGCTTAGGCCGGACAGGGAATGAAAAACTGTTTTTT. It codes for CASSLGRTGNEKLFF.

This chain uses TRBV6-5 with TRBJ2-4; the match to TRBD2 covers 7 bases. Germline lookup yields CDR1 MNHEY and CDR2 SVGAGI. This CDR3 comprises 15 residues. The trim removed 5 bases at V and 3 bases at J, leaving 7 bases unmatched. CDR3: CASSGDYSVKNIQYF. DNA for the CDR3: TGTGCCAGCAGTGGGGACTACTCGGTCAAAAACATTCAGTACTTC.

The J gene is TRBJ1-3, the V gene TRBV7-6; D is unclear. The CDR3 extends over 12 amino acids. Trimming shortened V by 4 bases and J by 16 bases, and 17 bases separated the two germline ends. CDR1 and CDR2 (germline): SGHVS, FNYEAQ. This chain's CDR3 is CASSSGGQVLYF. DNA of the CDR3: TGTGCCAGCAGCTCTGGAGGTCAGGTCCTCTATTTT.

The chain couples TRBV11-2 to TRBJ2-1, with D perhaps TRBD2 (6 bases). The CDR3 covers 15 residues. CDR1 and CDR2 from the germline V gene are SGHAT and FQNNGV. V was trimmed by 0 bases and J by 7 bases, leaving 13 bases between them. In DNA, the CDR3 is TGTGCCAGCAGCTTAGATAACGGAGGGATGAATGAGCAGTTCTTC. This gives the protein CASSLDNGGMNEQFF. The variable domain in full, with the rest retrieved from reference TRBV11-2 and TRBJ2-1, is EAGVAQSPRYKIIEKRQSVAFWCNPISGHATLYWYQQILGQGPKLLIQFQNNGVVDDSQLPKDRFSAERLKGVDSTLKIQPAKLEDSAVYLCASSLDNGGMNEQFFGPGTRLTVL.